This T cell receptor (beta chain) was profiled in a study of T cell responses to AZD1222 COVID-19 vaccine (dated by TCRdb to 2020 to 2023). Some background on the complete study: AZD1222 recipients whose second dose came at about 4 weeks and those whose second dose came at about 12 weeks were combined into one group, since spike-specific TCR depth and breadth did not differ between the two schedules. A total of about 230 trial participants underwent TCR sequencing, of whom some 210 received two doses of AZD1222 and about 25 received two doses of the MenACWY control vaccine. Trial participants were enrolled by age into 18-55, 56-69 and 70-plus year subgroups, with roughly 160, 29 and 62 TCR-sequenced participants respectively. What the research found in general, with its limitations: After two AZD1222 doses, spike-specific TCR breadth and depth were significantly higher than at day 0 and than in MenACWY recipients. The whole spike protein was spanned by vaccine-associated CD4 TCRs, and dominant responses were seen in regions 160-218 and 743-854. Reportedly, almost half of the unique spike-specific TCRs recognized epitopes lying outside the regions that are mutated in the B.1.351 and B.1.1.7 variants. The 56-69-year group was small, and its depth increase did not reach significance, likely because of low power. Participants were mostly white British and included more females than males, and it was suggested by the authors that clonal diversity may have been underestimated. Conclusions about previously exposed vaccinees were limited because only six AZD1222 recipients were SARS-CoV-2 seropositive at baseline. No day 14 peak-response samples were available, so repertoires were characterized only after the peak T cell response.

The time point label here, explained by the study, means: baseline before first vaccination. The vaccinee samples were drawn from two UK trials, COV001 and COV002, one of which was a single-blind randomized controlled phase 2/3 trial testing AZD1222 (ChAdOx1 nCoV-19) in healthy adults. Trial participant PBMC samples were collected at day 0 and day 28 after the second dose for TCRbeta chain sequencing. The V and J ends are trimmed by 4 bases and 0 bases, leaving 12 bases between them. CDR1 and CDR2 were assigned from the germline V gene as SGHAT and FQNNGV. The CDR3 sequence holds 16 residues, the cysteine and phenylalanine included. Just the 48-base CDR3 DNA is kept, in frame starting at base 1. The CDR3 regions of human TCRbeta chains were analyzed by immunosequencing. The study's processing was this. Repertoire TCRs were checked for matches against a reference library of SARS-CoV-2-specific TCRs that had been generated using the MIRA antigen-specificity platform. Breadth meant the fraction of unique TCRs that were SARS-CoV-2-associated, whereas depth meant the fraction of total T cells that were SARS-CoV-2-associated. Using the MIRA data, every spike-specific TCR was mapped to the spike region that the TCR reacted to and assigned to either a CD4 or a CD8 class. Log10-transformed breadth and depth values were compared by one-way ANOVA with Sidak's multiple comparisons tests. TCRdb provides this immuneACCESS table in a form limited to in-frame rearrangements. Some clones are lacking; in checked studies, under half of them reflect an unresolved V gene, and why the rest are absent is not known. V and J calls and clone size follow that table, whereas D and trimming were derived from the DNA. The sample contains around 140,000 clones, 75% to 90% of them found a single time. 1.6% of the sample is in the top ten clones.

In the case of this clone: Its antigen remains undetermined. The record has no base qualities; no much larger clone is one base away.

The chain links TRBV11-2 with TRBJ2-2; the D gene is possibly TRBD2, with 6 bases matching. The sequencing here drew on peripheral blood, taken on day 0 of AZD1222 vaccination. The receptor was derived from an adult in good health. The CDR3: CASSSSGGSNTGELFF. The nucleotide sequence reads TGTGCCAGCAGCTCATCCGGAGGGTCGAACACCGGGGAGCTGTTTTTT.